This T cell receptor beta chain was identified in a study of blood T cell repertoires in COVID-19. Data came from immunoSEQ multiplex PCR; TCRdb stores just in-frame clones and leaves some out. The table includes about 180,000 clones, about 84% detected once. Patients at the Seattle site were enrolled during active infection and followed longitudinally. V trimming: 6 bases; J trimming: 4 bases; junction bases outside the gene matches: 3. Germline V CDR1 and CDR2: SQVTM, ANQGSEA. The CDR3 contains 12 residues. This sequence joins TRBV29-1 and TRBJ1-2; TRBD1 matches at 9 bases. Sequencing input: peripheral blood. The sequence derives from a person aged 65-85 years with COVID-19, enrolled during active disease. DNA for the CDR3: TGCAGCGTCGAGGACAGGGGCTATGGCTACACCTTC. The encoded protein is CSVEDRGYGYTF.